These T cell receptor beta chains were read from a single sample in a study of T-cell memory formation after mild COVID-19. TCRdb analysed the 5' RACE reads with MiXCR anew, one entry per CDR3 protein. Counted here are roughly 600,000 distinct CDR3 sequences, under 20% occurring once; the ten biggest clones make up 12%. Sequencing was performed on PBMCs or a T cell subset sorted from them (not recorded which). These receptors were taken from an adult woman who had mild COVID-19 (a few samples of this study predate the infection). Cell type and time point are not known. CDR3s include the opening cysteine and the closing phenylalanine or tryptophan. Each record gives: CDR3 protein, V gene, J gene, CDR3 length, D gene. D genes are given only for firm matches.

CDR3aa: CATSESSGGLLGQFF
v_gene: TRBV24-1
j_gene: TRBJ2-1
len: 15
d_gene: TRBD2

CDR3aa: CASSIGQGHYEQYF
v_gene: TRBV7-2
j_gene: TRBJ2-7
len: 14
d_gene: TRBD1

CDR3aa: CASSFRRRTQETQYF
v_gene: TRBV5-1
j_gene: TRBJ2-5
len: 15
d_gene: .

CDR3aa: CASSTGGGGYEQYF
v_gene: TRBV5-1
j_gene: TRBJ2-7
len: 14
d_gene: .

CDR3aa: CSARNDRGLYGYTF
v_gene: TRBV20-1
j_gene: TRBJ1-2
len: 14
d_gene: TRBD1

CDR3aa: CASSSGPGQVTYEQYF
v_gene: TRBV7-9
j_gene: TRBJ2-7
len: 16
d_gene: TRBD1

CDR3aa: CAISVGGHEQFF
v_gene: TRBV10-3
j_gene: TRBJ2-1
len: 12
d_gene: .

CDR3aa: CATSAQGSPGFNSPLHF
v_gene: TRBV24-1
j_gene: TRBJ1-6
len: 17
d_gene: .

CDR3aa: CASSLSWVRGRGAKNIQYF
v_gene: TRBV27
j_gene: TRBJ2-4
len: 19
d_gene: TRBD1

CDR3aa: CSANPLAGYNEQFF
v_gene: TRBV20-1
j_gene: TRBJ2-1
len: 14
d_gene: TRBD2

CDR3aa: CASSFPFGVTEETQYF
v_gene: TRBV7-9
j_gene: TRBJ2-5
len: 16
d_gene: .

CDR3aa: CASSFGRGKETQYF
v_gene: TRBV5-4
j_gene: TRBJ2-5
len: 14
d_gene: TRBD1

CDR3aa: CASSRMPYEQYF
v_gene: TRBV12-3/TRBV12-4
j_gene: TRBJ2-7
len: 12
d_gene: .

CDR3aa: CASSLAEQGATLHF
v_gene: TRBV5-1
j_gene: TRBJ1-6
len: 14
d_gene: TRBD1

CDR3aa: CASSQGGSNTEAFF
v_gene: TRBV5-1
j_gene: TRBJ1-1
len: 14
d_gene: TRBD1

CDR3aa: CASRRTGAEETQYF
v_gene: TRBV4-1
j_gene: TRBJ2-5
len: 14
d_gene: TRBD1

CDR3aa: CASSPGRDRYGYTF
v_gene: TRBV18
j_gene: TRBJ1-2
len: 14
d_gene: .

CDR3aa: CASSEDGAGANVLTF
v_gene: TRBV6-4
j_gene: TRBJ2-6
len: 15
d_gene: .

CDR3aa: CATSDSRLVGHPWGEQFF
v_gene: TRBV24-1
j_gene: TRBJ2-1
len: 18
d_gene: .

CDR3aa: CASSLDPLGGSGANVLTF
v_gene: TRBV5-1
j_gene: TRBJ2-6
len: 18
d_gene: .

CDR3aa: CASSITGSGELFF
v_gene: TRBV12-3/TRBV12-4
j_gene: TRBJ2-2
len: 13
d_gene: .

CDR3aa: CASSKPGTGEYEQYF
v_gene: TRBV5-1
j_gene: TRBJ2-7
len: 15
d_gene: TRBD1

CDR3aa: CASSPHTEAFF
v_gene: TRBV18
j_gene: TRBJ1-1
len: 11
d_gene: .

CDR3aa: CSAIPRGLAGFQETQYF
v_gene: TRBV20-1
j_gene: TRBJ2-5
len: 17
d_gene: TRBD2

CDR3aa: CAAGQLRQPQHF
v_gene: TRBV27
j_gene: TRBJ1-5
len: 12
d_gene: .

CDR3aa: CSASRRRGTEAFF
v_gene: TRBV20-1
j_gene: TRBJ1-1
len: 13
d_gene: .

CDR3aa: CASSATGGSHNEQFF
v_gene: TRBV7-3
j_gene: TRBJ2-1
len: 15
d_gene: TRBD1

CDR3aa: CSATQSWDIVDNYGYTF
v_gene: TRBV20-1
j_gene: TRBJ1-2
len: 17
d_gene: .

CDR3aa: CASSLAAGLSQETQYF
v_gene: TRBV12-3/TRBV12-4
j_gene: TRBJ2-5
len: 16
d_gene: .

CDR3aa: CASSRQTKNTEAFF
v_gene: TRBV3-1
j_gene: TRBJ1-1
len: 14
d_gene: .

CDR3aa: CASSQEVPGYEQYF
v_gene: TRBV4-3
j_gene: TRBJ2-7
len: 14
d_gene: .

CDR3aa: CASSQQDRGYGYTF
v_gene: TRBV5-1
j_gene: TRBJ1-2
len: 14
d_gene: .

CDR3aa: CASSLSVAGRAQYF
v_gene: TRBV5-8
j_gene: TRBJ2-3
len: 14
d_gene: TRBD2

CDR3aa: CASRLGQGAREQFF
v_gene: TRBV12-3/TRBV12-4
j_gene: TRBJ2-1
len: 14
d_gene: TRBD1

CDR3aa: CASRSGTHEKLFF
v_gene: TRBV19
j_gene: TRBJ1-4
len: 13
d_gene: .

CDR3aa: CASESGRGSYEQYF
v_gene: TRBV6-2/TRBV6-3
j_gene: TRBJ2-7
len: 14
d_gene: TRBD2

CDR3aa: CASSTHSGGTSTDTQYF
v_gene: TRBV9
j_gene: TRBJ2-3
len: 17
d_gene: TRBD2

CDR3aa: CAWSHSSYEQYF
v_gene: TRBV30
j_gene: TRBJ2-7
len: 12
d_gene: .